Below, 22 T cell receptor beta chains from the same sample are listed, as sequenced in a study of control samples from healthy donors and cancer patients. Libraries were prepared by immunoSEQ multiplex PCR; TCRdb keeps only in-frame clonotypes and omits some of them. The table records some 150,000 clones, 75% to 95% of them present only once. The sequenced material came from blood. The receptors here all came from a woman in her thirties in good health.

The chain joins TRBV12-5 to TRBJ2-5, with 9 bases aligning to TRBD1. There are 14 residues in the CDR3. J was trimmed by 4 bases and V by 1 base; bases with no gene match: 1. Germline CDR1 is LGHNT and CDR2 is FRNRAP. CDR3 coding DNA: TGTGCTAGTGGTTTGGGACAGGGGGGAGAGACCCAGTACTTC. Translation gives CASGLGQGGETQYF.

This chain connects TRBV11-3 to TRBJ1-1; 7 nucleotides line up with TRBD1. Germline-derived CDR1 and CDR2 are SGHNT and YENEEA. The CDR3 has 14 amino acids. Trimming took 5 bases from V and 5 from J; bases not matched to a gene: 8. Here the CDR3 reads CASSTNRGGTEAFF. DNA of the CDR3: TGTGCCAGCAGCACAAACAGGGGCGGGACTGAAGCTTTCTTT.

This chain links TRBV28 with TRBJ1-2; unclear D gene. The CDR3 is 13 residues long. Trimming removed 3 bases from V and 4 bases from J, with 9 bases in between. Germline assignment: CDR1 MDHEN and CDR2 SYDVKM. Here the CDR3 reads CASSFYKGYGYTF. In nucleotides, the CDR3 is TGTGCCAGCAGTTTTTACAAGGGCTATGGCTACACCTTC.

The V gene is TRBV29-1, the J gene TRBJ1-1, with a tentative D call TRBD1 (5 bases). The CDR3 is 14 residues long. With 3 bases removed from V and 0 bases from J, the gap between germline ends came to 11 bases. Germline lookup yields CDR1 SQVTM and CDR2 ANQGSEA. The CDR3 here is CSVDRGRLNTEAFF. CDR3 bases: TGCAGCGTTGATAGGGGCAGGTTGAACACTGAAGCTTTCTTT. The complete variable domain, with remaining parts taken from reference TRBV29-1 and TRBJ1-1, reads SAVISQKPSRDICQRGTSLTIQCQVDSQVTMMFWYRQQPGQSLTLIATANQGSEATYESGFVIDKFPISRPNLTFSTLTVSNMSPEDSSIYLCSVDRGRLNTEAFFGQGTRLTVV.

The CDR3 sequence: CASSYSLGTGELFF. The CDR3 nucleotides are TGTGCCAGCAGTTACTCGTTGGGTACCGGGGAGCTGTTTTTT. The rearrangement joins TRBV6-6 to TRBJ2-2; D unresolved. Germline-derived CDR1 and CDR2 are MNHNY and SVGAGI (reference sequence). Trimming removed 0 bases from V and 5 bases from J, with 7 bases in between. The CDR3 covers 14 residues.

This clone was counted between two and nine times. The chain is built from TRBV7-2 and TRBJ2-7, with 10 nucleotides matching TRBD1. Germline trimming cut 6 bases from V and 3 bases from J; bases unmatched to any gene: 2. The CDR3 has 13 amino acids. The germline CDR1 and CDR2 sequences are SGHTA and FQGNSA. CDR3 bases: TGTGCCAGCAGACGGGACAGGGGCTACGAGCAGTACTTC. This sequence encodes CASRRDRGYEQYF.

The chain is built from TRBV24-1 and TRBJ2-1, with 12 bases that match TRBD2. The CDR3 has 16 amino acids. Trimming cost V 1 base and J 7 bases; bases outside gene matches: 4. Germline V lookup: CDR1 KGHDR, CDR2 SFDVKD. The CDR3 here is CATSDFGLAGQNEQFF. CDR3 nucleotides: TGTGCCACCAGTGATTTTGGACTAGCGGGACAGAATGAGCAGTTCTTC.

The table lists this clone with a count of one. The CDR3 loop reads CSVEDYPNTGELFF. For the CDR3, the DNA is TGCAGCGTTGAGGACTACCCGAACACCGGGGAGCTGTTTTTT. The chain uses TRBV29-1 and TRBJ2-2; TRBD2 is a possible D gene (6 bases). V lost 3 bases and J 0 bases, leaving 8 bases between the germline ends. Germline V CDR1 and CDR2: SQVTM, ANQGSEA. The CDR3 loop spans 14 amino acids.

V gene TRBV6-5 combines with J gene TRBJ2-5; tentatively, D is TRBD1 (5 bases). The germline CDR1 and CDR2 sequences are MNHEY and SVGAGI. The CDR3 sequence is 13 residues long. Trimming stripped 6 bases from V and 3 bases from J, with 11 bases between. The CDR3 region has the DNA TGTGCCAGCAGGGAGACAGACAAAGAGACCCAGTACTTC. It is translated as CASRETDKETQYF.

The genes are TRBV5-1 and TRBJ1-6; D is unclear. This CDR3 contains 14 residues. The ends were cut back, 3 bases at V and 2 bases at J, with 6 bases in the middle. Germline loops: CDR1 SGHRS, CDR2 YFSETQ. CDR3 loop: CASSSLTYNSPLHF. CDR3 in DNA: TGCGCCAGCAGCTCGCTCACCTATAATTCACCCCTCCACTTT.

The V gene is TRBV6-5, the J gene TRBJ1-3; D may be TRBD1 (6 bases). Germline CDR1 MNHEY, CDR2 SVGAGI. V lost 4 bases, J lost 2 bases, and 12 bases lay in between. This CDR3 is built from 15 residues. This CDR3 reads CASSSTGSPGNTIYF. The DNA for the CDR3 is TGTGCCAGCAGTTCTACAGGGAGCCCTGGAAACACCATATATTTT.

The J gene is TRBJ1-1, the V gene TRBV2; D unclear. V was clipped by 5 bases and J by 5 bases, with 9 bases between them. CDR1 is SNHLY and CDR2 is FYNNEI in the germline V gene. The CDR3 is 12 residues long. The CDR3 reads CASSRPGTEAFF. The DNA for the CDR3 is TGTGCCAGCAGTCGGCCCGGGACTGAAGCTTTCTTT. Combining the CDR3 with reference TRBV2 and TRBJ1-1 gives the whole variable domain EPEVTQTPSHQVTQMGQEVILRCVPISNHLYFYWYRQILGQKVEFLVSFYNNEISEKSEIFDDQFSVERPDGSNFTLKIRSTKLEDSAMYFCASSRPGTEAFFGQGTRLTVV.

This chain joins TRBV11-2 and TRBJ1-2, with 8 bases aligning to TRBD1. There are 14 residues in the CDR3. Germline values: CDR1 SGHAT, CDR2 FQNNGV. Trimming removed 4 bases from V and 1 base from J; junction bases left unmatched: 2. The CDR3 nucleotides read TGTGCCAGCAGCTCAACAGGGGGTAACTATGGCTACACCTTC. Its protein is CASSSTGGNYGYTF.

Remarks on this clone: Just one base apart from a much larger clone, this may be a read error. The CDR3 DNA is TGTGCCAGCAGCCCGACAGATAACTATGGCTACACCTTC. This translates into CASSPTDNYGYTF. The V call is TRBV7-2, the J call TRBJ1-2, with D maybe TRBD1 (5 bases). The CDR3 contains 13 residues. Per the germline V gene, CDR1 is SGHTA and CDR2 is FQGNSA. The V end was cut by 5 bases, the J end by 1 base, with 8 bases between.

The chain uses TRBV25-1 and TRBJ1-6; tentative D call: TRBD1 (5 bases). CDR3 size: 13 residues. Germline lookup yields CDR1 MGHDK and CDR2 SYGVNS. Deletions cut 7 bases from V and 9 bases from J, with 13 bases between. CDR3 loop: CASTAGRSSPLHF. The CDR3 DNA sequence: TGTGCCAGCACCGCAGGGCGTAGTTCACCCCTCCACTTT.

V and J are TRBV5-1 and TRBJ2-1; no definite D call. V shed 0 bases and J shed 0 bases, with 7 bases lying between them. The CDR3 is 15 amino acids. Looked up from germline, CDR1 is SGHRS and CDR2 is YFSETQ. CDR3 amino acids: CASSLVSRSYNEQFF. As DNA, the CDR3 is TGCGCCAGCAGCTTGGTCAGTCGCTCCTACAATGAGCAGTTCTTC. Combining the CDR3 with reference TRBV5-1 and TRBJ2-1 gives the whole variable domain KAGVTQTPRYLIKTRGQQVTLSCSPISGHRSVSWYQQTPGQGLQFLFEYFSETQRNKGNFPGRFSGRQFSNSRSEMNVSTLELGDSALYLCASSLVSRSYNEQFFGPGTRLTVL.

The rearrangement joins TRBV28 to TRBJ1-4; D not resolved. The CDR3 is 14 residues long. The V end was cut by 8 bases, the J end by 0 bases, with 10 bases between. Germline V CDR1 and CDR2: MDHEN, SYDVKM. The CDR3 here is CASQTTATNEKLFF. The CDR3 DNA reads TGTGCCAGCCAGACGACGGCAACTAATGAAAAACTGTTTTTT. The variable domain in full, with the rest retrieved from reference TRBV28 and TRBJ1-4, is DVKVTQSSRYLVKRTGEKVFLECVQDMDHENMFWYRQDPGLGLRLIYFSYDVKMKEKGDIPEGYSVSREKKERFSLILESASTNQTSMYLCASQTTATNEKLFFGSGTQLSVL.

This rearrangement joins TRBV27 to TRBJ1-1; no clear D. This CDR3 comprises 13 residues. Between the trimmed V and J ends, which lost 0 bases and 5 bases, there was a span of 7 bases. Germline V lookup: CDR1 MNHEY, CDR2 SMNVEV (reference sequence). This CDR3 reads CASSLSGLTEAFF. Written as DNA, the CDR3 is TGTGCCAGCAGTTTATCAGGGTTAACTGAAGCTTTCTTT.

The CDR3 is CASSLDLGLAGGTDTQYF. The CDR3 DNA reads TGTGCCAGCAGCTTAGACCTCGGACTAGCGGGGGGTACAGATACGCAGTATTTT. The chain carries TRBV5-6 and TRBJ2-3, with 14 bases matching TRBD2. The CDR3 spans 18 residues. V shed 2 bases and J 3 bases; nucleotides not matched to a gene: 8. Germline CDR1 is SGHDT and CDR2 is YYEEEE. Full variable domain (outside the CDR3, taken from reference TRBV5-6 and TRBJ2-3): DAGVTQSPTHLIKTRGQQVTLRCSPKSGHDTVSWYQQALGQGPQFIFQYYEEEERQRGNFPDRFSGHQFPNYSSELNVNALLLGDSALYLCASSLDLGLAGGTDTQYFGPGTRLTVL.

This clone appeared a single time. The same CDR3 arises from other DNA sequences in this sample as well. The chain recombines TRBV18 with TRBJ2-5, with a weak D call TRBD2 (6 bases). Trimming pared 3 bases from V and 1 base from J, leaving 6 bases between. The CDR3 length is 13 residues. Germline V gene data show CDR1 as KGHSH and CDR2 as LQKENI. The CDR3 DNA follows: TGTGCCAGCTCACCGGGACTCCAAGAGACCCAGTACTTC. The encoded protein is CASSPGLQETQYF.

The rearrangement joins TRBV5-6 to TRBJ1-1; maybe TRBD1 (5 bases). CDR3 length: 15 amino acids. Between the trimmed V and J ends, which lost 3 bases and 2 bases, there was a span of 14 bases. Germline V gene data show CDR1 as SGHDT and CDR2 as YYEEEE. The CDR3 sequence: CASSYGGVVNTEAFF. The DNA of the CDR3 is TGTGCCAGCAGCTACGGGGGAGTGGTTAACACTGAAGCTTTCTTT.

This clone has only one observation. The rearrangement links TRBV7-8 to TRBJ2-3; 9 bases agree with TRBD2. After removal of 5 bases from V and 1 base from J, the junction contained 4 bases not matched to a gene. The CDR3 length is 15 residues. Germline V gives CDR1 SGHVS, CDR2 FQNEAQ. Here the CDR3 reads CASSGRTSGTDTQYF. DNA of the CDR3: TGTGCCAGCAGCGGCCGGACTAGCGGCACAGATACGCAGTATTTT.